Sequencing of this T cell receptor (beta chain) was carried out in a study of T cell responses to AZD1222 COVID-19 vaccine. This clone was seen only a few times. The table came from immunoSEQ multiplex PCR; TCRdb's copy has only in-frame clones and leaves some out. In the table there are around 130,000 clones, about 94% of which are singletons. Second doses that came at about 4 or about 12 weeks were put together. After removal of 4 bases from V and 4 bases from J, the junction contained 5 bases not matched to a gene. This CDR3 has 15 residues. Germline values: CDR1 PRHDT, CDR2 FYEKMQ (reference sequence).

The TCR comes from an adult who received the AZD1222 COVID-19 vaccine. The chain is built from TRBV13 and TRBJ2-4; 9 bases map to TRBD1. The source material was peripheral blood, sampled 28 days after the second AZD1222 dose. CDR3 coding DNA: TGTGCCAGCAGCTCCCCGGACAGGGGAAAAAACATTCAGTACTTC. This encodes CASSSPDRGKNIQYF.